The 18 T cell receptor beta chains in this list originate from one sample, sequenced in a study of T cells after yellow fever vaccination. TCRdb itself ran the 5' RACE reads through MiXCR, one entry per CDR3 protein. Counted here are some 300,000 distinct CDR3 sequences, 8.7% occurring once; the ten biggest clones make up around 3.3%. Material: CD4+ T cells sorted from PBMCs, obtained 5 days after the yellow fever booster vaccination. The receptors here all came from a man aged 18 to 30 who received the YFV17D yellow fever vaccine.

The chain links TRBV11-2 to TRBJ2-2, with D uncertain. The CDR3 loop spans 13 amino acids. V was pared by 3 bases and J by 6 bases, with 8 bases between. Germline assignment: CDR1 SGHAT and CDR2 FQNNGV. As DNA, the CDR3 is TGTGCCAGCAGCTTTGGGGTCCCCGGGGAGCTGTTTTTT. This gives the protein CASSFGVPGELFF.

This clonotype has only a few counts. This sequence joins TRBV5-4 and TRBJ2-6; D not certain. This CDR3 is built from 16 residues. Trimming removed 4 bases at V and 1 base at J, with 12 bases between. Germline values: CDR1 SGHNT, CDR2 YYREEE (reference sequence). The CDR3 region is CASSAFAQSGANVLTF. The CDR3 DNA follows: TGTGCCAGCAGCGCATTCGCTCAGTCTGGGGCCAACGTCCTGACTTTC. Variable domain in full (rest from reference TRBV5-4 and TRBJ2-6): ETGVTQSPTHLIKTRGQQVTLRCSSQSGHNTVSWYQQALGQGPQFIFQYYREEENGRGNFPPRFSGLQFPNYSSELNVNALELDDSALYLCASSAFAQSGANVLTFGAGSRLTVL.

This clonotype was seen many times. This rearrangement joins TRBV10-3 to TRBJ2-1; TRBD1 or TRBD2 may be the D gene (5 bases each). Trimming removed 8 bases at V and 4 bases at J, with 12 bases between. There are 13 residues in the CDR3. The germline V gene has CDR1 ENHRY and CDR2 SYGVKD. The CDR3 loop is CAIGDDVYNEQFF. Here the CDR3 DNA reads TGTGCCATCGGGGACGACGTTTACAATGAGCAGTTCTTC.

The chain's CDR3 is CASSAGGTRPYNEQFF. CDR3 nucleotides: TGCGCCAGCAGCGCGGGGGGGACAAGGCCCTACAATGAGCAGTTCTTC. The chain links TRBV5-1 to TRBJ2-1; 9 bases are shared with TRBD2. This CDR3 comprises 16 residues. Germline V CDR1 and CDR2: SGHRS, YFSETQ. Germline trimming cut 4 bases from V and 2 bases from J; bases unmatched to any gene: 7.

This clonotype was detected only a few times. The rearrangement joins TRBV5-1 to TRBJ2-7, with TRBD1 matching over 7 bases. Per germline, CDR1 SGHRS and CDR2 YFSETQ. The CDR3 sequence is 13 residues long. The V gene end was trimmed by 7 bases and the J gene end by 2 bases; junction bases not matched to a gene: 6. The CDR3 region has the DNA TGCGCCAGCTGGGACAGTATTACCTACGAGCAGTACTTC. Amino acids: CASWDSITYEQYF. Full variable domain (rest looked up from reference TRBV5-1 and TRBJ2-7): KAGVTQTPRYLIKTRGQQVTLSCSPISGHRSVSWYQQTPGQGLQFLFEYFSETQRNKGNFPGRFSGRQFSNSRSEMNVSTLELGDSALYLCASWDSITYEQYFGPGTRLTVT.

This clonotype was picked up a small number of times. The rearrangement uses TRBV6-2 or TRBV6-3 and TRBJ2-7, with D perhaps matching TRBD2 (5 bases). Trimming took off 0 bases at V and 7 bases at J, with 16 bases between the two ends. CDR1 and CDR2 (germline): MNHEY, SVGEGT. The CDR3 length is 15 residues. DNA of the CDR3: TGTGCCAGCAGTTACTCCGACGAGGGTCCGGGGGAGCAGTACTTC. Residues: CASSYSDEGPGEQYF.

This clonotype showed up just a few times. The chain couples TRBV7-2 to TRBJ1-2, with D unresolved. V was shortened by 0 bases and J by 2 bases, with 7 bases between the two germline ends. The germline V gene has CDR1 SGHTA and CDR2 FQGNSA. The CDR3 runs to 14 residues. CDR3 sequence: CASSLAQINYGYTF. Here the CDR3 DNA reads TGTGCCAGCAGCTTAGCGCAGATAAACTATGGCTACACCTTC.

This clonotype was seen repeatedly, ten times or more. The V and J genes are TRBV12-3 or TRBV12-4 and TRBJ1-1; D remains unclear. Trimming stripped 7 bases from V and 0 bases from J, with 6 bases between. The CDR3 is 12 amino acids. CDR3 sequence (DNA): TGTGCCAGCACCCGGGTGAACACTGAAGCTTTCTTT. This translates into CASTRVNTEAFF.

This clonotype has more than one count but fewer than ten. CDR3 amino acids: CAISEGGLSYTF. CDR3 in DNA: TGTGCCATCAGTGAGGGGGGGCTGAGCTACACCTTC. J is TRBJ1-2 and V is TRBV10-3; possible D gene TRBD1, 6 bases. CDR3 length: 12 residues. Trimming shortened V by 2 bases and J by 9 bases, and 10 bases separated the two germline ends. Germline CDR1 ENHRY, CDR2 SYGVKD.

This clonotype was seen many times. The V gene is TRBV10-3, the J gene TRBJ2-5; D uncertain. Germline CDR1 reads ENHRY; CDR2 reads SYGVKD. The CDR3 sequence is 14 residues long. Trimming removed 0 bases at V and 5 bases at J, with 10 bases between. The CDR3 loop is CAISESRVLETQYF. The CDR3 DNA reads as TGTGCCATCAGTGAGTCGCGTGTGTTGGAGACCCAGTACTTC.

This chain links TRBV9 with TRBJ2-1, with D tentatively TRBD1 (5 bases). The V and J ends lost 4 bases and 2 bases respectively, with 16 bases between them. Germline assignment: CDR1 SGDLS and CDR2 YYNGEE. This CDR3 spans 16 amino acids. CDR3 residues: CASSTRSRVTYNEQFF. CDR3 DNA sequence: TGTGCCAGCAGCACACGGTCCAGGGTTACCTACAATGAGCAGTTCTTC.

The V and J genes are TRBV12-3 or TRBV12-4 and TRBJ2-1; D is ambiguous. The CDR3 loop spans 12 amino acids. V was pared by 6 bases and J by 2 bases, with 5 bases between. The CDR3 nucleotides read TGTGCCAGCAGCTGGGCCTACAATGAGCAGTTCTTC. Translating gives CASSWAYNEQFF.

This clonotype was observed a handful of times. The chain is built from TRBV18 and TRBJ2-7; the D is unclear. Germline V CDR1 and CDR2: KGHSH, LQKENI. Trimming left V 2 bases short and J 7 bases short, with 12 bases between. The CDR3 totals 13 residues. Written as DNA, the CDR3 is TGTGCCAGCTCACCAGGTTGGGGATATGAGCAGTACGTC. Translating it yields CASSPGWGYEQYV.

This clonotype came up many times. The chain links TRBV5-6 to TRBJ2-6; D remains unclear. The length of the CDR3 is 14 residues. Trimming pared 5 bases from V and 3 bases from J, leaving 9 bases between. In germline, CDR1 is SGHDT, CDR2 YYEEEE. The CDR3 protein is CASRRTGGANVLTF. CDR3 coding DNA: TGTGCCAGCAGACGAACTGGTGGGGCCAACGTCCTGACTTTC.

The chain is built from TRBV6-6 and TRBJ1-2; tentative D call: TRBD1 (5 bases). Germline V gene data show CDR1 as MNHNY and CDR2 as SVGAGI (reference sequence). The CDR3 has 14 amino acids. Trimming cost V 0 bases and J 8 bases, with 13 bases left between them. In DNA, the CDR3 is TGTGCCAGCAGTTACTCGAGACAGTCCCAGGGCTACACCTTC. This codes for CASSYSRQSQGYTF.

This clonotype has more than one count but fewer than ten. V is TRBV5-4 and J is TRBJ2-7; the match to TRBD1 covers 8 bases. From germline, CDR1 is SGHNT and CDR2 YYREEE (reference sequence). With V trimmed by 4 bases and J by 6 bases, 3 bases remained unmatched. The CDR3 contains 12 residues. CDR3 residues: CASSRGTGEQYV. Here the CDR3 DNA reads TGTGCCAGCAGCCGCGGGACAGGCGAGCAGTACGTC.

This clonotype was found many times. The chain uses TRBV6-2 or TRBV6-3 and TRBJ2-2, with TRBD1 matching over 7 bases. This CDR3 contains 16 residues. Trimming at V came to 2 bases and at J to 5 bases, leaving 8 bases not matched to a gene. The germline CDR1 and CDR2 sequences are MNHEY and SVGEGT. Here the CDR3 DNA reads TGTGCCAGCAGTTACAGGGGGCCGACGTTAACCGGGGAGCTGTTTTTT. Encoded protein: CASSYRGPTLTGELFF.

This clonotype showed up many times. CDR3 nucleotides: TGCGCCAGCAGCCAAAATAATGGGAATTCACCCCTCCACTTT. The encoded protein is CASSQNNGNSPLHF. V gene TRBV4-3 combines with J gene TRBJ1-6, with D unresolved. The germline V gene has CDR1 LGHNA and CDR2 YSLEER. Between the trimmed V and J ends, which lost 2 bases and 7 bases, there was a span of 9 bases. The CDR3 is 14 amino acids.